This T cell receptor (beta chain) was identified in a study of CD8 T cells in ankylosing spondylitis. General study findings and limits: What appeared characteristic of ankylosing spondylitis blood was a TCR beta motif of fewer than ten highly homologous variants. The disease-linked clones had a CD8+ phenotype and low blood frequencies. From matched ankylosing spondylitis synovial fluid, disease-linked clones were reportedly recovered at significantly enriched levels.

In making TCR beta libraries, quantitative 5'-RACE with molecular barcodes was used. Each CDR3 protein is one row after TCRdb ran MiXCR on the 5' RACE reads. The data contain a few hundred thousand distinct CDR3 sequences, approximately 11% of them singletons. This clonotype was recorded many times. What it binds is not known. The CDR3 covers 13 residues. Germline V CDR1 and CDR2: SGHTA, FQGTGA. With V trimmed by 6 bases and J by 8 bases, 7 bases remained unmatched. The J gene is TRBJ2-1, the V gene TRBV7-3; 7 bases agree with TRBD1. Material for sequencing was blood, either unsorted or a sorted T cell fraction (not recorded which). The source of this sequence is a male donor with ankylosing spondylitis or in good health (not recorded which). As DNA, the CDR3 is TGTGCCAGCAGATCCCCAACAGGGGATGAGCAGTTCTTC. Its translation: CASRSPTGDEQFF.